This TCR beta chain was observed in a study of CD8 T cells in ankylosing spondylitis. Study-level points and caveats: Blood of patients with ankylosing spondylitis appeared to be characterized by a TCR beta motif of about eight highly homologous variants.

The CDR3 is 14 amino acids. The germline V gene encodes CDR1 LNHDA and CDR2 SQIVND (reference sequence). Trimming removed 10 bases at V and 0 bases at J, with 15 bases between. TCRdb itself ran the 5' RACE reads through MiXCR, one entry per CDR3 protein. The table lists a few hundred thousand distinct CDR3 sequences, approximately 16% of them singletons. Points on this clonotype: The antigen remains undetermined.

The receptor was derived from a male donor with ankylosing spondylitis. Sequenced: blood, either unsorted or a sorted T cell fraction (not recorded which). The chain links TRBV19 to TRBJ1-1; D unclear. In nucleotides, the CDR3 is TGTGCCACCTCTAGACGGAGCCTGAACACTGAAGCTTTCTTT. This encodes CATSRRSLNTEAFF.